These T cell receptor beta chains were read from a single sample in a study of blood T cell repertoires in COVID-19. Only in-frame clones appear in the TCRdb table, and some are missing; sequencing was by immunoSEQ multiplex PCR. The repertoire has about 270,000 clones, approximately 86% of them found once; the top ten carry about 9.8%. Sequences were obtained from peripheral blood. These receptors were taken from a man aged 40-55 years who had recovered from COVID-19. CDR3s include the opening cysteine and the closing phenylalanine or tryptophan. Fields, in order: J gene, V gene, D gene, clone size, CDR3 protein, CDR3 DNA. A D gene is named only where the DNA matches it firmly. Size values are once, few and many counts, or a class for expanded clones, and some rows have none.

>TRBJ2-3|TRBV5-1|TRBD2|-
CASSFTGLAGGSSTDTQYF
TGCGCCAGCAGCTTCACCGGACTAGCGGGGGGCTCTAGCACAGATACGCAGTATTTT
>TRBJ1-5|TRBV2|-|-
CASSDLLGLGDLNQPQHF
TGTGCCAGCAGTGACCTTTTAGGTTTAGGGGATCTCAATCAGCCCCAGCATTTT
>TRBJ2-3|TRBV24-1|TRBD2|-
CATSDPGGAGDTQYF
TGTGCCACCAGTGACCCCGGGGGGGCTGGAGATACGCAGTATTTT
>TRBJ1-3|TRBV7-9|-|once
CASSLVLRNTIYF
TGTGCCAGCAGCTTAGTCTTGCGGAACACCATATATTTT
>TRBJ1-1|TRBV5-6|-|-
CASSFAGVAEAFF
TGTGCCAGCAGCTTCGCGGGTGTGGCTGAAGCTTTCTTT
>TRBJ2-3|TRBV4-1|-|-
CASSQVAVTDTQYF
TGCGCCAGCAGCCAAGTGGCAGTCACAGATACGCAGTATTTT
>TRBJ2-2|TRBV7-8|-|-
CASSLGGSSTGELFF
TGTGCCAGCAGCTTAGGAGGGAGCAGTACCGGGGAGCTGTTTTTT
>TRBJ2-3|TRBV19|TRBD2|-
CASSMRRGGRTDTQYF
TGTGCCAGTAGTATGAGGCGCGGGGGGCGCACAGATACGCAGTATTTT
>TRBJ1-6|TRBV19|-|-
CASSIIAGLGSPLHF
TGTGCCAGTAGTATAATCGCAGGGCTTGGTTCACCCCTCCACTTT
>TRBJ2-6|TRBV19|-|-
CASRGARDLPPSGANVLTF
TGTGCCAGCCGGGGGGCGAGGGACCTACCCCCCTCTGGGGCCAACGTCCTGACTTTC
>TRBJ2-3|TRBV6-6|-|-
CASGLGTSTDTQYF
TGTGCCAGCGGATTGGGCACAAGCACAGATACGCAGTATTTT
>TRBJ2-1|TRBV9|TRBD2|-
CASSVPPSGLAGGVQFF
TGTGCCAGCAGCGTACCCCCTTCCGGACTAGCGGGAGGAGTGCAGTTCTTC
>TRBJ1-1|TRBV25-1|-|-
CASSPATEAFF
TGTGCCAGCAGTCCTGCTACCGAAGCTTTCTTT
>TRBJ2-1|TRBV9|TRBD2|-
CASSAIAGGGYNEQFF
TGTGCCAGCAGCGCGATAGCGGGGGGAGGATACAATGAGCAGTTCTTC
>TRBJ2-2|TRBV3-1/TRBV3-2|TRBD2|-
CASSLSAASGRGGTGELFF
TGTGCCAGCAGCCTCTCGGCGGCTAGCGGGAGAGGAGGCACCGGGGAGCTGTTTTTT
>TRBJ2-1|TRBV2|-|once
CASRGASYNEQFF
TGTGCCAGCAGGGGGGCCTCCTACAATGAGCAGTTCTTC
>TRBJ2-1|TRBV7-2|TRBD2|-
CASSARPLAGGLYNEQFF
TGTGCCAGCAGCGCCCGGCCGCTAGCGGGGGGCTTGTACAATGAGCAGTTCTTC
>TRBJ2-7|TRBV4-3|-|-
CASSQDRRVEQYF
TGCGCCAGCAGCCAAGATCGGAGGGTCGAGCAGTACTTC
>TRBJ2-7|TRBV27|-|-
CASSFLGVGGRTYEQYF
TGTGCCAGCAGTTTTTTGGGGGTGGGGGGACGGACCTACGAGCAGTACTTC
>TRBJ1-4|TRBV9|-|many
CASSAFPRLNPNEKLFF
TGTGCCAGCAGCGCTTTCCCGAGACTCAACCCAAATGAAAAACTGTTTTTT
>TRBJ2-1|TRBV6-1|-|-
CASSEVWTAYNEQFF
TGTGCCAGCAGTGAAGTATGGACAGCATACAATGAGCAGTTCTTC
>TRBJ2-7|TRBV5-1|-|-
CASSLPPGEQYF
TGCGCCAGCAGCTTGCCCCCGGGCGAGCAGTACTTC
>TRBJ2-1|TRBV27|TRBD2|-
CASISGLAGRSSYNEQFF
TGTGCCAGCATCTCGGGACTAGCGGGCCGGAGCTCCTACAATGAGCAGTTCTTC
>TRBJ1-1|TRBV14|-|-
CASSFSWTVSTEAFF
TGTGCCAGCAGCTTTTCCTGGACAGTGTCTACTGAAGCTTTCTTT